Below are 10 T cell receptor beta chains sequenced from a single sample in a study of shared clonotypes between healthy human individuals. TCRdb keeps only in-frame clones here, not all; method: immunoSEQ multiplex PCR. Here the sample spans 450,000 to 500,000 clones, approximately 78% being singletons. The sample comprised PBMCs. The receptors were gathered from a woman aged 40 to 55 in good health. Some clones in this sample may be carry-over from other donors' samples.

The CDR3 sequence is CAWSVTDYEQFF. The CDR3 DNA reads TGTGCCTGGAGTGTGACCGACTATGAGCAGTTCTTC. The chain couples TRBV30 to TRBJ2-1; D is unresolved. Germline CDR1 is GTSNPN and CDR2 is SVGIG (reference sequence). The CDR3 is 12 amino acids. The germline V and J ends were trimmed by 0 bases and 8 bases, with 8 bases remaining between them.

The chain combines TRBV7-2 with TRBJ1-1; no clear D gene. This CDR3 has 13 amino acids. Germline V gene lookup returns CDR1 SGHTA and CDR2 FQGNSA. V lost 3 bases to trimming and J lost 7 bases, with 12 bases between them. CDR3 loop: CASSLSSGIEAFF. The CDR3 DNA is TGTGCCAGCAGCTTGAGTAGTGGCATTGAAGCTTTCTTT.

As for this clone: A much larger clone is a single base away; this may be a read error. The same CDR3 arises from other DNA sequences in this sample as well. The chain couples TRBV30 to TRBJ1-1, with D hard to call. This CDR3 is 13 amino acids long. Trimming stripped 0 bases from V and 1 base from J, with 6 bases between. Germline CDR1 and CDR2: GTSNPN and SVGIG (reference sequence). The CDR3 sequence is CAWSVAENTEAFF. Written as DNA, the CDR3 is TGTGCCTGGAGTGTAGCGGAGAACACTGAAGCTTTCTTT.

The chain couples TRBV11-2 to TRBJ2-5, with 7 bases aligning to TRBD2. V lost 1 base to trimming and J lost 3 bases; unmatched junction nucleotides: 8. The CDR3 has 16 residues. CDR1 and CDR2 from the germline V gene are SGHAT and FQNNGV. The CDR3 region has the DNA TGTGCCAGCAGCTTAGTGGGCGGGAGTTTGAAAGAGACCCAGTACTTC. It codes for CASSLVGGSLKETQYF.

The gene calls are TRBV18 and TRBJ1-1, with D hard to call. Germline loops: CDR1 KGHSH, CDR2 LQKENI. V was shortened by 3 bases and J by 5 bases, with 13 bases between the two germline ends. The CDR3 consists of 14 residues. DNA for the CDR3: TGTGCCAGCTCACCGGGGATCCGTTGGACTGAAGCTTTCTTT. Protein product: CASSPGIRWTEAFF.

The V gene is TRBV13, the J gene TRBJ1-3; D uncertain. CDR1 and CDR2 (germline): PRHDT, FYEKMQ (reference sequence). With 5 bases removed from V and 1 base from J, the gap between germline ends came to 6 bases. This CDR3 is 13 amino acids long. Written as DNA, the CDR3 is TGTGCCAGCAGCGTCCTATCTGGAAACACCATATATTTT. Translating gives CASSVLSGNTIYF.

The chain couples TRBV30 to TRBJ1-5; D not resolved. The CDR3 is made up of 13 amino acids. Trimming left V 2 bases short and J 6 bases short, with 11 bases between. Looked up from germline, CDR1 is GTSNPN and CDR2 is SVGIG (reference sequence). The CDR3 sequence: CAWSPGRVQPQHF. CDR3 in DNA: TGTGCCTGGAGTCCCGGTAGGGTTCAGCCCCAGCATTTT.

This clone showed up just a few times. The chain's CDR3 is CASSFLFSPTERQPQHF. The DNA of the CDR3 is TGTGCCAGCAGTTTTTTATTTAGTCCCACGGAGAGGCAGCCCCAGCATTTT. The chain joins TRBV27 to TRBJ1-5; D remains unclear. The germline V and J ends were trimmed by 3 bases and 7 bases, with 22 bases remaining between them. The CDR3 contains 17 residues. Germline V CDR1 and CDR2: MNHEY, SMNVEV (reference sequence).

This clone was detected only once. The chain joins TRBV5-6 to TRBJ2-2; D remains ambiguous. CDR1 SGHDT and CDR2 YYEEEE come from the germline V gene. The CDR3 totals 13 residues. Between the trimmed V and J ends, which lost 1 base and 4 bases, there was a span of 5 bases. CDR3 amino acids: CASSLLSTGELFF. The CDR3 region has the DNA TGTGCCAGCAGCTTGTTATCCACCGGGGAGCTGTTTTTT.

This sequence joins TRBV30 and TRBJ1-5; TRBD1 is a possible D gene (5 bases). Trimming stripped 3 bases from V and 2 bases from J, with 11 bases between. There are 14 residues in the CDR3. Germline V lookup: CDR1 GTSNPN, CDR2 SVGIG (reference sequence). CDR3 bases: TGTGCCTGGAGCTTGGGGGTCCGCAATCAGCCCCAGCATTTT. Encoded protein: CAWSLGVRNQPQHF.